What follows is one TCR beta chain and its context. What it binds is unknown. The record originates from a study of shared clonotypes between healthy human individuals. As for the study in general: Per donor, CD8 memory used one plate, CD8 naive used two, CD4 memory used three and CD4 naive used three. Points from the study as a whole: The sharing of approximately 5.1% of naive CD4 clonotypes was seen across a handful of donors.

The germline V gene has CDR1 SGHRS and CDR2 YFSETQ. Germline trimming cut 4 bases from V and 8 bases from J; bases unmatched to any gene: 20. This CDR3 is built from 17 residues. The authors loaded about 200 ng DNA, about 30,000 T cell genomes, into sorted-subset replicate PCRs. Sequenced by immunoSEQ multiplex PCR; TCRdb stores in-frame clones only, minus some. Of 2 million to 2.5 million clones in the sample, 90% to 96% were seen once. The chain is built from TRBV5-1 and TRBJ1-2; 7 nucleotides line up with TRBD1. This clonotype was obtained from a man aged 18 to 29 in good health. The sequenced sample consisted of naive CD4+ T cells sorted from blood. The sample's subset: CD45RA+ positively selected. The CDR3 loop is CASSASGQEAAMGGYTF. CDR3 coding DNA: TGCGCCAGCAGCGCGTCCGGACAGGAAGCGGCTATGGGAGGCTACACCTTC.